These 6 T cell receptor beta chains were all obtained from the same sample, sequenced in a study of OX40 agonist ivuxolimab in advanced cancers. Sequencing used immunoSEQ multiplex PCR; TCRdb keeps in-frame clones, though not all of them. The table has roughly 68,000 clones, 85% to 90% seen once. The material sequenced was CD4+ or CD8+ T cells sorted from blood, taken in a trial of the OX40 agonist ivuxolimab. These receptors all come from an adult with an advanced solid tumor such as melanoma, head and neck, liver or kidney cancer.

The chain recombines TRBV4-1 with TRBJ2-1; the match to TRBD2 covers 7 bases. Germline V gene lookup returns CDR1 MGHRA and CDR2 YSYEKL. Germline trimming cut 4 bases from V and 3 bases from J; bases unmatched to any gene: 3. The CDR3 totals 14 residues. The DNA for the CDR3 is TGCGCCAGCAGCCGGGCGGGGGACTACAATGAGCAGTTCTTC. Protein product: CASSRAGDYNEQFF.

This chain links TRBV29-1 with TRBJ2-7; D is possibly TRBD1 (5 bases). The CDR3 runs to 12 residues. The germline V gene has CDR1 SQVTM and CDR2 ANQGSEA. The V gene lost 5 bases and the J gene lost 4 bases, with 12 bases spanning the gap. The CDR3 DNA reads TGCAGCGTTCGGGTCAGGGCATACGAGCAGTACTTC. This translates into CSVRVRAYEQYF.

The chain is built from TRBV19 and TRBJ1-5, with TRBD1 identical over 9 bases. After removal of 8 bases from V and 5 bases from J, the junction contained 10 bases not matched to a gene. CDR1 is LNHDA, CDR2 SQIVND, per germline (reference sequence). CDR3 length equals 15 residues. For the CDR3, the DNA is TGTGCCAGTGACGCCGGGACAGGGTTACATCAGCCCCAGCATTTT. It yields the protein CASDAGTGLHQPQHF.

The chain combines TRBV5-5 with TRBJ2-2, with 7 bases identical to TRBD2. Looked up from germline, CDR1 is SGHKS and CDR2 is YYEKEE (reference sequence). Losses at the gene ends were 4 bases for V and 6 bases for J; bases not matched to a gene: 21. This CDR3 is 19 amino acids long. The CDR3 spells CASSTGLVGPGALSGELFF. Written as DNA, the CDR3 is TGTGCCAGCAGCACCGGACTAGTGGGGCCTGGGGCTTTATCCGGGGAGCTGTTTTTT. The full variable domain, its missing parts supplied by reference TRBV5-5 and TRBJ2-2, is DAGVTQSPTHLIKTRGQQVTLRCSPISGHKSVSWYQQVLGQGPQFIFQYYEKEERGRGNFPDRFSARQFPNYSSELNVNALLLGDSALYLCASSTGLVGPGALSGELFFGEGSRLTVL.

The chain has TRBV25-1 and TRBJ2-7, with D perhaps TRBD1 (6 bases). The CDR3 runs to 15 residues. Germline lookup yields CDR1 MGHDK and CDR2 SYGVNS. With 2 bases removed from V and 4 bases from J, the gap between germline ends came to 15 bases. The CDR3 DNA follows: TGTGCCAGCAGTGAAGGGACACAGGCAGCGTACGAGCAGTACTTC. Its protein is CASSEGTQAAYEQYF.

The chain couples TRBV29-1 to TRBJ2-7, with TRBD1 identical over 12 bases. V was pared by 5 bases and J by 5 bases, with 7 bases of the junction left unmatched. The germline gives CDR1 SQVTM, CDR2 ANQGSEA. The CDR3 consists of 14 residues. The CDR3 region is CSVTGTGGNNEQYF. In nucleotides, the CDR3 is TGCAGCGTTACCGGGACAGGGGGCAACAACGAGCAGTACTTC.